The 2 T cell receptor beta chains below all came from one sample that was sequenced in a study of human CD8 memory T cell subsets. UMI-labeled 5' RACE was the method by which TCR beta libraries were made. TCRdb re-called the 5' RACE reads, yielding one record per CDR3 amino acid sequence without DNA. This repertoire includes 4,500 to 6,000 distinct CDR3 sequences. Sample: CD8+ T cells from PBMCs. These receptors came from a human donor in good health.

The chain uses TRBV20-1 and TRBJ1-2. The CDR3 runs 14 residues. The germline V gene encodes CDR1 DFQATT and CDR2 SNEGSKA (reference sequence). CDR3: CSALPEGIIYGYTF.

The chain recombines TRBV7-9 with TRBJ1-3. CDR3 length: 15 residues. The V gene's germline CDR1 is SEHNR and CDR2 FQNEAQ (reference sequence). The CDR3 here is CASSSTVTSGNTIYF. The full variable domain, completed using reference TRBV7-9 and TRBJ1-3, is DTGVSQNPRHKITKRGQNVTFRCDPISEHNRLYWYRQTLGQGPEFLTYFQNEAQLEKSRLLSDRFSAERPKGSFSTLEIQRTEQGDSAMYLCASSSTVTSGNTIYFGEGSWLTVV.